The text below deals with one T cell receptor beta chain. Its antigen is currently unknown. This sample was taken from a study of T-cell memory formation after mild COVID-19. Findings and caveats of the study: The study found contracting CD4+ clones mainly in CM and EM and contracting CD8+ clones in EMRA.

In TCRdb, the 5' RACE reads were re-called with MiXCR into one record per CDR3 protein. Among some 130,000 distinct CDR3 sequences listed, approximately 26% were seen once. Germline V gene data show CDR1 as MGHRA and CDR2 as YSYEKL. The CDR3 is 14 residues long. V was trimmed by 0 bases and J by 2 bases, leaving 8 bases between them. The material sequenced was PBMCs or a T cell subset sorted from them (not recorded which). The gene calls are TRBV4-1 and TRBJ2-7; perhaps TRBD1 as D (6 bases). The receptor comes from an adult woman who had mild COVID-19 (a few samples of this study predate the infection). Cell type and time point are not known. CDR3 amino acids: CASSQEGAAYEQYF. For the CDR3, the DNA is TGCGCCAGCAGCCAAGAGGGGGCAGCCTACGAGCAGTACTTC.